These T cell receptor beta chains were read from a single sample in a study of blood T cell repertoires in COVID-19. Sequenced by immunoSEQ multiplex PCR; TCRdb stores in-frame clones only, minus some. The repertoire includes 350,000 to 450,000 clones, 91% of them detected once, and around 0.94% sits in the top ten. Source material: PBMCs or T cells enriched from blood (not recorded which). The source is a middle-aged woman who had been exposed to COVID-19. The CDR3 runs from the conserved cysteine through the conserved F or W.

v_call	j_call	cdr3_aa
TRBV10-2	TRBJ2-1	CASSPRLVAYNEQFF
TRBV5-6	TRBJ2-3	CASSLEASGFTDTQYF
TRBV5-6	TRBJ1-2	CASRAQDRLYYGYTF
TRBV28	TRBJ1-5	CASGQEYSNQPQHF
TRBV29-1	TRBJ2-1	CSANGRTSGSGNEQFF
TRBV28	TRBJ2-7	CASNAPAGASERTAYEQYF
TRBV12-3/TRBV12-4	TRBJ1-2	CASSPVQGGGYTF
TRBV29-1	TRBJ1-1	CSVRPAGETEAFF
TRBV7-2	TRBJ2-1	CASREPLYNEQFF
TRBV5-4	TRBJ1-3	CASSRRGPGNTIYF
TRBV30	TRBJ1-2	CAWTTQTANYGYTF
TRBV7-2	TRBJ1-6	CASSVGQNSPLHF
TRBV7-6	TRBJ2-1	CASSSKGGNYNEQFF
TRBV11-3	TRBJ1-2	CASSWGQGSRYGYTF
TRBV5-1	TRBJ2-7	CASSSDFRGYEQYF
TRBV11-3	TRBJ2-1	CASSLEPLTGGSYNEQFF
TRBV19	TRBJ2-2	CASSIWNTGELFF
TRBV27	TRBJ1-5	CASSSKTGVANQPQHF
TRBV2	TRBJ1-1	CAKGTGGTEAFF
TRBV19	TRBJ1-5	CASSIAWTGGLSNQPQHF
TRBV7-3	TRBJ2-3	CASSSDSTATDTQYF
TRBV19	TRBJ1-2	CASTDMNYGYTF
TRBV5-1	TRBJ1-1	CASTPTGEVTEAFF
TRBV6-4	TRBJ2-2	CASSPQGLTGELFF
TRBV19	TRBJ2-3	CASSIGAGPSTDTQYF
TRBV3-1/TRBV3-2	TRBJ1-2	CASSHRVNYGYTF
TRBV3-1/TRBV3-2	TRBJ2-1	CASSQVFSGGNEQFF
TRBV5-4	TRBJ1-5	CASSSLVLTPDSNQPQHF
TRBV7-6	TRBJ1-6	CASSVGQRSNSPLHF
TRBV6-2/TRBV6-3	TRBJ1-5	CASSYHTGNQPQHF
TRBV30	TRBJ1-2	CAWGRVVGYTF
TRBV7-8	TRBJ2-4	CASSLRTSGGFAKNIQYF
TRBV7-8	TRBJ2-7	CASSPDRRRETSYEQYF
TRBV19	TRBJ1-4	CASRTGPRELFF
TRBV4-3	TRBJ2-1	CASSHSGTSGSRSYNEQFF
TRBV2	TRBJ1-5	CASSEGGRNQPQHF
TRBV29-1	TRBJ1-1	CSVASGGRYTEAFF
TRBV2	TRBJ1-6	CATQQGEVSPLHF
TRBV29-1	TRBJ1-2	CSGVAGNYGYTF
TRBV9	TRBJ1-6	CASSLNGVVDSPLHF
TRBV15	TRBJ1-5	CATSTRGRGQPQHF
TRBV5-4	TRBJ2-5	CASSLDPPPSGGFETQYF
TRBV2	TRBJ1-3	CASTPDSSGNTIYF
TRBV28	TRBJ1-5	CASSFRGRGQPQHF
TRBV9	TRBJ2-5	CASSPGTSQTQETQYF
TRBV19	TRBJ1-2	CASSTSRDYGYTF